Below, 29 T cell receptor beta chains from the same sample are listed, as sequenced in a study of blood T cells in healthy people across ages. PCR was performed a second time for about 7 to 11 cycles using a sample-barcoded 5' primer and a J-beta primer mix. TCRdb reprocessed the 5' RACE reads with MiXCR, giving one entry per CDR3 protein. Of about a million distinct CDR3 sequences in the sample, just over 50% were seen once. Sequenced sample: blood. The receptor source for this set is a woman aged 55-69 years in good health.

This clonotype turned up a few times. This rearrangement joins TRBV29-1 to TRBJ2-1, with D perhaps TRBD1 (6 bases). The germline CDR1 and CDR2 sequences are SQVTM and ANQGSEA. V was pared by 0 bases and J by 15 bases, with 6 bases between. The CDR3 contains 9 residues. CDR3 region: CSVEEGGFF. The DNA of the CDR3 is TGCAGCGTTGAAGAAGGGGGGTTCTTC.

The chain recombines TRBV5-5 with TRBJ2-5; the D gene is possibly TRBD2 (6 bases). V was shortened by 3 bases and J by 2 bases, with 14 bases between the two germline ends. The CDR3 covers 15 residues. The germline gives CDR1 SGHKS, CDR2 YYEKEE (reference sequence). CDR3 amino acids: CASSSLRGNQETQYF. The CDR3 nucleotides are TGTGCCAGCAGCTCACTCCGGGGGAATCAAGAGACCCAGTACTTC.

This clonotype showed up just a few times. The CDR3 loop reads CASSYSSGREQYF. DNA for the CDR3: TGTGCCAGCAGCTACTCTAGCGGGAGAGAGCAGTACTTC. The chain uses TRBV3-1 and TRBJ2-7; 10 bases line up with TRBD2. With V trimmed by 5 bases and J by 7 bases, 5 bases remained unmatched. Germline loops: CDR1 LGHDT, CDR2 YNNKEL (reference sequence). This CDR3 is built from 13 residues.

This rearrangement joins TRBV7-9 to TRBJ2-3; the match to TRBD2 covers 7 bases. The junction had 10 bases not matched to a gene; V was cut back by 5 bases and J by 2 bases. Germline assignment: CDR1 SEHNR and CDR2 FQNEAQ (reference sequence). The CDR3 contains 16 residues. CDR3 bases: TGTGCCAGCAGCCACCCTCTCGCGGGAGACACAGATACGCAGTATTTT. As protein: CASSHPLAGDTDTQYF. Supplemented by reference TRBV7-9 and TRBJ2-3, the full variable domain reads DTGVSQNPRHKITKRGQNVTFRCDPISEHNRLYWYRQTLGQGPEFLTYFQNEAQLEKSRLLSDRFSAERPKGSFSTLEIQRTEQGDSAMYLCASSHPLAGDTDTQYFGPGTRLTVL.

The chain uses TRBV20-1 and TRBJ2-3; TRBD2 is a possible D gene (7 bases). Germline assignment: CDR1 DFQATT and CDR2 SNEGSKA (reference sequence). V was cut by 8 bases and J by 4 bases, with 16 bases left in between. The CDR3 extends over 13 amino acids. The CDR3 sequence is CSRTPGGADTQYF. For the CDR3, the DNA is TGCAGTCGTACGCCGGGGGGCGCAGATACGCAGTATTTT.

This chain connects TRBV12-3 or TRBV12-4 to TRBJ2-1; D gene ambiguous. Deletions cut 6 bases from V and 6 bases from J, with 15 bases between. This CDR3 is 14 amino acids long. The CDR3 sequence is CASSPIVGPNEQFF. The DNA for the CDR3 is TGTGCCAGCAGCCCAATAGTGGGCCCCAATGAGCAGTTCTTC.

The chain combines TRBV20-1 with TRBJ1-6, with D possibly TRBD1 on 6 matching bases. The V and J ends lost 8 bases and 8 bases respectively, with 19 bases between them. Germline V gives CDR1 DFQATT, CDR2 SNEGSKA (reference sequence). The CDR3 covers 14 residues. CDR3 sequence (DNA): TGCAGTCCCACAGCCGGGGGCAATGATTCACCCCTCCACTTT. Its protein product is CSPTAGGNDSPLHF.

The chain links TRBV24-1 to TRBJ2-5; the match to TRBD2 covers 11 bases. The CDR3 loop spans 16 amino acids. The germline gives CDR1 KGHDR, CDR2 SFDVKD. V was pared by 4 bases and J by 3 bases, with 6 bases of the junction left unmatched. This chain's CDR3 is CATSDLTSGSKETQYF. The CDR3 nucleotides are TGTGCCACCAGTGACCTAACTAGCGGGAGCAAAGAGACCCAGTACTTC.

This clonotype was detected only a few times. The CDR3 is CASSLAKNTEAFF. CDR3 coding DNA: TGTGCCAGCAGCTTAGCCAAGAACACTGAAGCTTTCTTT. The chain couples TRBV7-6 to TRBJ1-1; no reliable D call. CDR3 length equals 13 residues. Trimming took 0 bases from V and 1 from J, leaving 3 bases between them. Germline V gene sequence: CDR1 SGHVS, CDR2 FNYEAQ. Using reference TRBV7-6 and TRBJ1-1 for the parts outside the CDR3, the full variable domain is GAGVSQSPRYKVTKRGQDVALRCDPISGHVSLYWYRQALGQGPEFLTYFNYEAQQDKSGLPNDRFSAERPEGSISTLTIQRTEQRDSAMYRCASSLAKNTEAFFGQGTRLTVV.

The chain links TRBV7-2 to TRBJ2-2; either TRBD1 or TRBD2 may fit D (5 bases each). Trimming left V 5 bases short and J 7 bases short, with 17 bases between. The CDR3 extends over 15 amino acids. The germline V gene encodes CDR1 SGHTA and CDR2 FQGNSA. The CDR3 coding sequence is TGTGCCAGCAGCGTAGGGGACGTTCGGGTCGGGGAGCTGTTTTTT. Amino acid sequence: CASSVGDVRVGELFF.

The chain has TRBV6-6 and TRBJ2-5, with D perhaps assigned TRBD1 or TRBD2 (5 bases each). The DNA end favors TRBJ2-7, so the J call may be wrong. The CDR3 consists of 12 residues. Per germline, CDR1 MNHNY and CDR2 SVGAGI (reference sequence). The CDR3 coding sequence is TGTGCCAGCAGTTACCGAGGGGACGAGCAGTACTTC. Encoded protein: CASSYRGDEQYF.

This rearrangement joins TRBV7-9 to TRBJ2-1; no definite D call. V shed 8 bases and J shed 4 bases, with 6 bases lying between them. Germline V CDR1 and CDR2: SEHNR, FQNEAQ (reference sequence). The CDR3 is 11 amino acids. CDR3 loop: CASQQYNEQFF. Here the CDR3 DNA reads TGTGCCAGCCAACAATACAATGAGCAGTTCTTC.

V is TRBV11-3 and J is TRBJ2-1, with D unresolved. Germline assignment: CDR1 SGHNT and CDR2 YENEEA. V lost 5 bases to trimming and J lost 0 bases, with 8 bases between them. The CDR3 has 14 amino acids. The CDR3 sequence: CASSGRGSYNEQFF. The CDR3 DNA reads TGTGCCAGCAGCGGACGAGGCTCCTACAATGAGCAGTTCTTC.

In this sample, this clonotype turned up a few times. The chain recombines TRBV10-3 with TRBJ2-3, with TRBD2 matching over 12 bases. V gave up 3 bases and J gave up 6 bases; unmatched junction bases: 7. This CDR3 has 16 residues. The V gene's germline CDR1 is ENHRY and CDR2 SYGVKD. The DNA for the CDR3 is TGTGCCATCAGTGAATCGACTAGCGGGAGTATGGATACGCAGTATTTT. Translating it yields CAISESTSGSMDTQYF.

The DNA for the CDR3 is TGTGCCAGCAGCCCGCCTTCAGGGTCGGGGGAGCTGTTTTTT. Translation: CASSPPSGSGELFF. This rearrangement joins TRBV7-9 to TRBJ2-2; tentatively, D is TRBD1 (5 bases). CDR3 length: 14 amino acids. Per germline, CDR1 SEHNR and CDR2 FQNEAQ (reference sequence). V shed 5 bases and J shed 8 bases, with 15 bases lying between them.

The chain joins TRBV6-5 to TRBJ2-1; TRBD2 might be the D (7 bases). CDR1 MNHEY and CDR2 SVGAGI come from the germline V gene. V lost 2 bases, J lost 9 bases, and 11 bases lay in between. This CDR3 is built from 13 residues. CDR3 region: CASSYGGAGEQFF. The DNA of the CDR3 is TGTGCCAGCAGTTACGGGGGGGCCGGTGAGCAGTTCTTC.

There are many counts of this clonotype. The chain recombines TRBV2 with TRBJ2-7, with D hard to call. CDR1 and CDR2 from the germline V gene are SNHLY and FYNNEI. CDR3 size: 14 residues. V dropped 4 bases and J dropped 6 bases, with 16 bases sitting between them. For the CDR3, the DNA is TGTGCCAGCAGTGTGGGTTCCACGTCAGGCGAGCAGTACTTC. Translation gives CASSVGSTSGEQYF.

A remark on this clonotype: With a much larger clone just one base away, this may be a read error. The chain uses TRBV5-1 and TRBJ2-7, with D possibly being TRBD2 (5 bases). The CDR3 covers 15 residues. V was shortened by 4 bases and J by 7 bases, with 21 bases between the two germline ends. CDR1 is SGHRS and CDR2 is YFSETQ in the germline V gene. The CDR3 DNA reads as TGCGCCAGCAGCGACCCGGGGAATTCCTACAATGAGCAGTACTTC. Translating gives CASSDPGNSYNEQYF.

This chain uses TRBV20-1 with TRBJ2-3, with D perhaps matching TRBD2 (6 bases). V was pared by 0 bases and J by 1 base, with 11 bases between. This CDR3 region has 15 residues. Per the germline V gene, CDR1 is DFQATT and CDR2 is SNEGSKA (reference sequence). The CDR3 region has the DNA TGCAGTGCTAGAGATAGGAGGGTCGGCACAGATACGCAGTATTTT. It translates to CSARDRRVGTDTQYF.

The chain is built from TRBV12-3 or TRBV12-4 and TRBJ2-3; no reliable D call. V lost 3 bases and J lost 0, with 10 bases in between. This CDR3 contains 15 residues. The DNA of the CDR3 is TGTGCCAGCAGTTTCGTCGTTGCTAGCACAGATACGCAGTATTTT. Translated: CASSFVVASTDTQYF.

This clonotype was observed once. The chain recombines TRBV6-8 with TRBJ2-5; 10 bases fit TRBD2. The DNA end is a closer match to TRBJ2-7, so the J assignment may be wrong. The CDR3 is 14 amino acids. Germline-derived CDR1 and CDR2 are MNHGY and SAAAGT. CDR3: CASLWSGRAGEQYF. In nucleotides, the CDR3 is TGTGCCAGCCTGTGGAGCGGGAGGGCCGGCGAGCAGTACTTC.

This CDR3 reads CASSPSTGGVTEAFF. CDR3 bases: TGTGCCAGCAGCCCTTCGACAGGGGGCGTCACTGAAGCTTTCTTT. J is TRBJ1-1 and V is TRBV7-2; 10 bases agree with TRBD1. J lost 4 bases, V lost 5 bases, and 7 bases had no gene match. Germline assignment: CDR1 SGHTA and CDR2 FQGNSA. The CDR3 totals 15 residues.

This clonotype was picked up a small number of times. This chain links TRBV11-1 with TRBJ2-1; 7 nucleotides line up with TRBD2. V shed 5 bases and J 8 bases; nucleotides not matched to a gene: 9. CDR1 and CDR2 from the germline V gene are SGHAT and FQDESV (reference sequence). The CDR3 covers 14 residues. The CDR3 loop is CASSPTSPSDEQFF. CDR3 coding DNA: TGTGCCAGCAGCCCGACTAGCCCTTCGGATGAGCAGTTCTTC.

The chain has TRBV19 and TRBJ1-2, with a possible D match to TRBD1 (6 bases). The germline V gene has CDR1 LNHDA and CDR2 SQIVND (reference sequence). This CDR3 has 14 residues. V was shortened by 7 bases and J by 3 bases, with 15 bases between the two germline ends. CDR3 in amino acids: CASIDRIGDYGYTF. In nucleotides, the CDR3 is TGTGCCAGTATCGACAGGATTGGGGACTATGGCTACACCTTC.

The V call is TRBV4-1, the J call TRBJ2-3, with 10 bases matching TRBD2. Trimming took 2 bases from V and 1 from J; bases not matched to a gene: 6. The V gene's germline CDR1 is MGHRA and CDR2 YSYEKL. This CDR3 region has 17 residues. The CDR3, as DNA: TGCGCCAGCAGCCAAATAGGACTAGCGGAGGGCACAGATACGCAGTATTTT. Translated, it gives CASSQIGLAEGTDTQYF.

This clonotype appeared a few times. This chain uses TRBV28 with TRBJ2-5, with D uncertain. CDR1 and CDR2 from the germline V gene are MDHEN and SYDVKM. Trimming took off 6 bases at V and 4 bases at J, with 15 bases between the two ends. The CDR3 is 14 residues long. CDR3 residues: CASSPADWRETQYF. CDR3 bases: TGTGCCAGCAGCCCCGCCGACTGGAGAGAGACCCAGTACTTC. Full variable domain (rest looked up from reference TRBV28 and TRBJ2-5): DVKVTQSSRYLVKRTGEKVFLECVQDMDHENMFWYRQDPGLGLRLIYFSYDVKMKEKGDIPEGYSVSREKKERFSLILESASTNQTSMYLCASSPADWRETQYFGPGTRLLVL.

The chain combines TRBV5-5 with TRBJ2-6; TRBD1 might be the D (6 bases). The CDR3 length is 16 residues. The V gene lost 5 bases and the J gene lost 1 base, with 13 bases spanning the gap. Looked up from germline, CDR1 is SGHKS and CDR2 is YYEKEE (reference sequence). The CDR3, as DNA: TGTGCCAGCAGGCCTCACACAGGGTCTGGGGCCAACGTCCTGACTTTC. It codes for CASRPHTGSGANVLTF.

The V and J genes are TRBV12-3 or TRBV12-4 and TRBJ1-2; 7 bases align to TRBD1. The CDR3 sequence is 13 residues long. After removal of 6 bases from V and 6 bases from J, the junction contained 7 bases not matched to a gene. CDR3 bases: TGTGCCAGCAGCTACGACAGGGCGAATGGCTACACCTTC. Its protein is CASSYDRANGYTF.

The chain recombines TRBV18 with TRBJ1-2; 7 bases match TRBD1. Germline loops: CDR1 KGHSH, CDR2 LQKENI. The CDR3 totals 16 residues. V lost 2 bases to trimming and J lost 0 bases; unmatched junction nucleotides: 6. The CDR3 here is CASSPGTEVTNYGYTF. The CDR3 DNA is TGTGCCAGCTCACCAGGGACAGAAGTTACTAACTATGGCTACACCTTC.